The 11 T cell receptor beta chains reported below all come from one sample, sequenced in a study of control samples from healthy donors and cancer patients. Clones were read by immunoSEQ multiplex PCR, and TCRdb kept only the in-frame ones, dropping some. The table has roughly 84,000 clones, 75% to 90% seen once. The sequenced sample was blood. Receptors were obtained from a man aged 45 to 65 in good health.

The rearrangement joins TRBV5-1 to TRBJ1-1; 11 nucleotides match TRBD1. This CDR3 has 16 residues. The germline gives CDR1 SGHRS, CDR2 YFSETQ. V shed 3 bases and J 4 bases; nucleotides not matched to a gene: 8. This chain's CDR3 is CASSWGQGEGGTEAFF. DNA of the CDR3: TGCGCCAGCAGCTGGGGACAGGGGGAAGGGGGCACTGAAGCTTTCTTT.

This rearrangement joins TRBV5-1 to TRBJ2-7; 12 bases are a match to TRBD1. The CDR3 totals 16 residues. Germline loops: CDR1 SGHRS, CDR2 YFSETQ. After removal of 4 bases from V and 2 bases from J, the junction contained 7 bases not matched to a gene. The CDR3 loop is CASSPTGTGGPYEQYF. In DNA form, the CDR3 reads TGCGCCAGCAGCCCTACCGGGACAGGGGGCCCCTACGAGCAGTACTTC. Looking up the rest from reference TRBV5-1 and TRBJ2-7 gives the full variable domain: KAGVTQTPRYLIKTRGQQVTLSCSPISGHRSVSWYQQTPGQGLQFLFEYFSETQRNKGNFPGRFSGRQFSNSRSEMNVSTLELGDSALYLCASSPTGTGGPYEQYFGPGTRLTVT.

The chain recombines TRBV2 with TRBJ1-6; D remains unclear. Trimming cost V 11 bases and J 6 bases, with 14 bases left between them. This CDR3 has 13 residues. CDR1 and CDR2 from the germline V gene are SNHLY and FYNNEI. CDR3: CAGLGHPNSPLHF. DNA for the CDR3: TGTGCCGGGCTTGGGCACCCTAATTCACCCCTCCACTTT.

This rearrangement joins TRBV12-5 to TRBJ2-2; no firm D call. The CDR3 sequence is 11 residues long. V was shortened by 9 bases and J by 6 bases, with 8 bases between the two germline ends. The germline CDR1 and CDR2 sequences are LGHNT and FRNRAP. In DNA form, the CDR3 reads TGTGCTAGACCACCAGCCGGGGAGCTGTTTTTT. The encoded protein is CARPPAGELFF.

This clone was detected only once. This sequence joins TRBV15 and TRBJ1-5, with D hard to call. The CDR3 runs 15 residues. Trimming pared 0 bases from V and 0 bases from J, leaving 6 bases between. Germline V CDR1 and CDR2: LNHNV, YYDKDF (reference sequence). The CDR3 spells CATSRERYSNQPQHF. For the CDR3, the DNA is TGTGCCACCAGCAGAGAGCGGTATAGCAATCAGCCCCAGCATTTT.

The chain links TRBV30 to TRBJ1-5; D call uncertain. CDR1 is GTSNPN and CDR2 is SVGIG in the germline V gene (reference sequence). CDR3 length equals 12 residues. V dropped 3 bases and J dropped 4 bases, with 7 bases sitting between them. In DNA form, the CDR3 reads TGTGCCTGGAGCAGTGGAAATCAGCCCCAGCATTTT. Residues: CAWSSGNQPQHF.

Only one count was recorded for this clone. V is TRBV5-1 and J is TRBJ2-1, with D maybe TRBD1 (6 bases). Germline lookup yields CDR1 SGHRS and CDR2 YFSETQ. This CDR3 region has 15 residues. With 4 bases removed from V and 9 bases from J, the gap between germline ends came to 20 bases. In DNA form, the CDR3 reads TGCGCCAGCAGCCTAGGACAGAGTCGCGCTGGTGAGCAGTTCTTC. Translation gives CASSLGQSRAGEQFF.

The rearrangement uses TRBV19 and TRBJ1-2; perhaps TRBD1 as D (6 bases). The CDR3 runs to 14 residues. Trimming pared 10 bases from V and 5 bases from J, leaving 20 bases between. CDR1 is LNHDA, CDR2 SQIVND, per germline (reference sequence). CDR3 sequence reads: CAIKTSGARYGYTF. In DNA, the CDR3 is TGTGCCATTAAAACTTCGGGGGCGCGGTATGGCTACACCTTC.

The chain combines TRBV5-1 with TRBJ2-2, with D tentatively TRBD2 (6 bases). V gave up 0 bases and J gave up 5 bases, with 11 bases separating them. This CDR3 contains 15 residues. Germline assignment: CDR1 SGHRS and CDR2 YFSETQ. The CDR3 nucleotides read TGCGCCAGCAGCTTGGGGGACTTTAAAACCGGGGAGCTGTTTTTT. It yields the protein CASSLGDFKTGELFF.

The chain joins TRBV5-6 to TRBJ1-4, with a weak D call TRBD1 (5 bases). The CDR3 contains 16 residues. The germline V and J ends were trimmed by 0 bases and 0 bases, with 9 bases remaining between them. In germline, CDR1 is SGHDT, CDR2 YYEEEE. This CDR3 reads CASSLAGGATNEKLFF. The CDR3 DNA reads TGTGCCAGCAGCTTGGCCGGGGGTGCAACTAATGAAAAACTGTTTTTT.

The chain has TRBV12-3 or TRBV12-4 and TRBJ1-2, with D maybe TRBD1 (5 bases). V gave up 5 bases and J gave up 4 bases, with 11 bases separating them. This CDR3 contains 13 residues. As DNA, the CDR3 is TGTGCCAGCAGTACCGGAAGGGGCTATGGCTACACCTTC. It specifies CASSTGRGYGYTF.